One and the same sample provided the 29 T cell receptor beta chains below, sequenced in a study of identical twins. TCRdb called the 5' RACE reads again in MiXCR, with one record for every CDR3 protein. The sample records approximately 250,000 distinct CDR3 sequences, over 5.5% being singletons. A further study also used this sample, focusing on T cells expressing NK-cell markers.

The sequenced material came from CD8+ T cells sorted from blood. The source of these receptors is a woman between 18 and 29 years old in good health.

This clonotype was counted at least ten times. The V call is TRBV20-1, the J call TRBJ2-3; D is unresolved. The CDR3 length is 15 residues. The germline V gene has CDR1 DFQATT and CDR2 SNEGSKA (reference sequence). V lost 6 bases, J lost 2 bases, and 18 bases lay in between. CDR3 loop: CSAVLPGSFTDTQYF. CDR3 sequence (DNA): TGCAGTGCCGTGTTGCCGGGTAGTTTCACAGATACGCAGTATTTT.

The table lists this clonotype with a few counts. This sequence joins TRBV25-1 and TRBJ1-1; D might be TRBD1 (5 bases). Germline loops: CDR1 MGHDK, CDR2 SYGVNS. CDR3 size: 13 residues. V gave up 8 bases and J gave up 7 bases, with 17 bases separating them. Here the CDR3 DNA reads TGTGCCAGCCGGCCCCCAGGGATTAATGAAGCTTTCTTT. Translating it yields CASRPPGINEAFF.

This clonotype was recorded many times. The rearrangement links TRBV7-9 to TRBJ2-1; TRBD2 matches 9 bases. The V segment lost 0 bases and the J segment 4 bases; nucleotides outside the gene matches: 4. This CDR3 spans 16 amino acids. Germline V gene sequence: CDR1 SEHNR, CDR2 FQNEAQ (reference sequence). CDR3 region: CASSLAGLASYNEQFF. The CDR3 DNA follows: TGTGCCAGCAGCTTAGCAGGACTAGCGAGTTACAATGAGCAGTTCTTC.

This clonotype was seen more than once but under ten times. The rearrangement links TRBV18 to TRBJ2-2; D is ambiguous. CDR3 size: 13 residues. V was cut by 5 bases and J by 6 bases, with 10 bases left in between. The germline CDR1 and CDR2 sequences are KGHSH and LQKENI. This CDR3 reads CASSISSSGELFF. As DNA, the CDR3 is TGTGCCAGCTCAATCTCATCATCCGGGGAGCTGTTTTTT.

The CDR3 DNA sequence: TGCAGTGCCCCAGTGGGACCTACCTCCTACAATGAGCAGTTCTTC. Amino acid sequence: CSAPVGPTSYNEQFF. This sequence joins TRBV20-1 and TRBJ2-1; D could derive from TRBD1 or TRBD2 (5 bases each). The germline CDR1 and CDR2 sequences are DFQATT and SNEGSKA (reference sequence). Trimming stripped 6 bases from V and 0 bases from J, with 15 bases between. The CDR3 covers 15 residues.

The chain employs TRBV9 and TRBJ2-3; 8 bases agree with TRBD1. The V segment lost 2 bases and the J segment 5 bases; nucleotides outside the gene matches: 4. This CDR3 contains 14 residues. Germline CDR1 SGDLS, CDR2 YYNGEE. The CDR3 DNA sequence: TGTGCCAGCAGCGTGGACAGGGTGTTAGATACGCAGTATTTT. This gives the protein CASSVDRVLDTQYF.

The chain employs TRBV6-6 and TRBJ2-5, with no clear D. CDR3 size: 13 residues. The V end was cut by 5 bases, the J end by 4 bases, with 11 bases between. Germline V lookup: CDR1 MNHNY, CDR2 SVGAGI (reference sequence). The CDR3 loop is CASSPAGPETQYF. CDR3 bases: TGTGCCAGCAGTCCGGCAGGCCCAGAGACCCAGTACTTC.

The V gene is TRBV7-6, the J gene TRBJ2-3; 14 positions agree with TRBD2. V lost 1 base to trimming and J lost 5 bases; unmatched junction nucleotides: 5. The CDR3 is 17 amino acids. Germline V gene sequence: CDR1 SGHVS, CDR2 FNYEAQ. This CDR3 is CASSLGLAGGPRDTQYF. The CDR3 region has the DNA TGTGCCAGCAGCTTAGGACTAGCGGGGGGGCCCAGAGATACGCAGTATTTT.

The rearrangement joins TRBV6-5 to TRBJ1-2, with D unresolved. Trimming removed 0 bases at V and 0 bases at J, with 8 bases between. Germline-derived CDR1 and CDR2 are MNHEY and SVGAGI. This CDR3 comprises 15 residues. The CDR3 spells CASSYSAGANYGYTF. As DNA, the CDR3 is TGTGCCAGCAGTTACTCGGCGGGAGCTAACTATGGCTACACCTTC.

The chain is built from TRBV6-5 and TRBJ2-7; the match to TRBD1 covers 7 bases. The germline V gene has CDR1 MNHEY and CDR2 SVGAGI. The CDR3 is made up of 16 amino acids. Trimming took 0 bases from V and 2 from J; bases not matched to a gene: 7. The DNA for the CDR3 is TGTGCCAGCAGTTACTCTGGGACAGATTCCCCCTACGAGCAGTACTTC. It is translated as CASSYSGTDSPYEQYF.

With respect to this clonotype: A read error may be the cause here, since a much bigger clone is one base away. The V and J genes are TRBV29-1 and TRBJ2-7; unclear D gene. CDR3 size: 15 residues. Trimming left V 0 bases short and J 1 base short, with 13 bases between. Germline lookup yields CDR1 SQVTM and CDR2 ANQGSEA. CDR3 bases: TGCAGCGTTGAAGACCTCAGGCCGTTGTCCTACGAGCAGTACTTC. Its translation is CSVEDLRPLSYEQYF.

This clonotype was detected a few times. This sequence joins TRBV6-2 or TRBV6-3 and TRBJ2-2, with 7 bases matching TRBD1. Looked up from germline, CDR1 is MNHEY and CDR2 is SVGEGT. Losses at the gene ends were 8 bases for V and 5 bases for J; bases not matched to a gene: 14. This CDR3 is 16 amino acids long. The CDR3 is CASLEPNRGGTGELFF. The CDR3 DNA reads as TGTGCCAGCTTAGAACCTAACAGGGGCGGTACCGGGGAGCTGTTTTTT.

In its sample, this clonotype was seen many times. The chain uses TRBV20-1 and TRBJ2-5; no definite D call. Germline CDR1 DFQATT, CDR2 SNEGSKA (reference sequence). Trimming shortened V by 0 bases and J by 8 bases, and 4 bases separated the two germline ends. The CDR3 length is 10 residues. CDR3 residues: CSAREATQYF. The CDR3 region has the DNA TGCAGTGCTAGAGAGGCCACCCAGTACTTC.

This clonotype was detected ten times or more. The V gene is TRBV2, the J gene TRBJ2-7; 15 bases are a match to TRBD2. The CDR3 has 18 amino acids. V trimming: 7 bases; J trimming: 4 bases; junction bases outside the gene matches: 14. CDR1 and CDR2 (germline): SNHLY, FYNNEI. CDR3 amino acids: CASNLPGLAGGMVYEQYF. CDR3 nucleotides: TGTGCCAGCAACCTCCCGGGACTAGCGGGAGGTATGGTATACGAGCAGTACTTC.

This clonotype was picked up many times. The rearrangement uses TRBV27 and TRBJ1-2; D is possibly TRBD1 (6 bases). CDR3 length: 16 amino acids. Between the trimmed V and J ends, which lost 2 bases and 0 bases, there was a span of 13 bases. Looked up from germline, CDR1 is MNHEY and CDR2 is SMNVEV (reference sequence). For the CDR3, the DNA is TGTGCCAGCAGTTTACGGGGGGCCCAGACTAACTATGGCTACACCTTC. It is translated as CASSLRGAQTNYGYTF.

This clonotype was picked up many times. The chain couples TRBV5-6 to TRBJ1-4; no definite D call. The germline V gene encodes CDR1 SGHDT and CDR2 YYEEEE. V gave up 7 bases and J gave up 6 bases, with 10 bases separating them. This CDR3 has 12 amino acids. The CDR3 region is CASSGMDEKLFF. CDR3 coding DNA: TGTGCCAGCTCCGGAATGGATGAAAAACTGTTTTTT.

V is TRBV3-1 and J is TRBJ1-1; the D is unclear. The CDR3 loop spans 16 amino acids. V lost 1 base and J 2 bases, leaving 14 bases between the germline ends. Germline V gene lookup returns CDR1 LGHDT and CDR2 YNNKEL (reference sequence). In nucleotides, the CDR3 is TGTGCCAGCAGCCAAGTACTCGGGATCCATAACACTGAAGCTTTCTTT. It codes for CASSQVLGIHNTEAFF.

There are a few counts of this clonotype. V is TRBV6-5 and J is TRBJ2-5; perhaps TRBD1 as D (5 bases). The CDR3 is 13 residues long. Germline CDR1 reads MNHEY; CDR2 reads SVGAGI. V was clipped by 2 bases and J by 5 bases, with 9 bases between them. The CDR3 DNA is TGTGCCAGCAGTTACGGGGCGTTTGAGACCCAGTACTTC. It specifies CASSYGAFETQYF.

J is TRBJ2-7 and V is TRBV7-6, with 9 positions matching TRBD2. The V segment lost 5 bases and the J segment 0 bases; nucleotides outside the gene matches: 8. CDR1 SGHVS and CDR2 FNYEAQ come from the germline V gene. The CDR3 spans 16 residues. CDR3 in DNA: TGTGCCAGCAGCCCCACTACTAGCGGGCCCTCCTACGAGCAGTACTTC. Amino acid sequence: CASSPTTSGPSYEQYF.

The rearrangement links TRBV12-3 or TRBV12-4 to TRBJ2-1, with D unresolved. V gave up 2 bases and J gave up 7 bases, with 6 bases separating them. The CDR3 sequence is 12 residues long. The CDR3 region has the DNA TGTGCCAGCAGTTTACCCTGGAATGAGCAGTTCTTC. This gives the protein CASSLPWNEQFF.

There are a few counts of this clonotype. The chain has TRBV12-3 or TRBV12-4 and TRBJ1-2, with 7 bases fitting TRBD1. V lost 6 bases, J lost 8 bases, and 6 bases stayed unmatched. The CDR3 length is 12 residues. CDR3 nucleotides: TGTGCCAGCAGGCTAGGGGGCAGGGGCTACACCTTC. This sequence encodes CASRLGGRGYTF.

This clonotype was found a few times. CDR3 DNA: TGCGCCAGCAGCTCCGAACTAGCGTTCTACGAGCAGTACTTC. This encodes CASSSELAFYEQYF. The chain is built from TRBV5-1 and TRBJ2-7; TRBD2 agrees at 7 bases. Germline V gives CDR1 SGHRS, CDR2 YFSETQ. This CDR3 comprises 14 residues. The J segment lost 3 bases and the V segment lost 3 bases, leaving 6 bases of the junction unmatched.

The chain is built from TRBV2 and TRBJ1-2; D gene uncertain. The germline gives CDR1 SNHLY, CDR2 FYNNEI. The CDR3 consists of 13 residues. V gave up 8 bases and J gave up 0 bases, with 10 bases separating them. The CDR3 loop is CASPGDPNYGYTF. In nucleotides, the CDR3 is TGTGCCAGCCCGGGCGACCCTAACTATGGCTACACCTTC. The full variable domain, with the rest looked up from reference TRBV2 and TRBJ1-2, is EPEVTQTPSHQVTQMGQEVILRCVPISNHLYFYWYRQILGQKVEFLVSFYNNEISEKSEIFDDQFSVERPDGSNFTLKIRSTKLEDSAMYFCASPGDPNYGYTFGSGTRLTVV.

This clonotype was detected only a few times. This chain links TRBV12-3 or TRBV12-4 with TRBJ2-7; maybe TRBD1 (5 bases). The ends were cut back, 5 bases at V and 1 base at J, with 6 bases in the middle. The CDR3 has 12 amino acids. The CDR3 bases are TGTGCCAGCAGTCGACAGTCCTACGAGCAGTACTTC. It encodes CASSRQSYEQYF.

This clonotype was seen at least ten times. The J gene is TRBJ2-7, the V gene TRBV9, with D tentatively TRBD2 (6 bases). Germline CDR1 reads SGDLS; CDR2 reads YYNGEE. The CDR3 spans 13 residues. Trimming cost V 2 bases and J 6 bases, with 12 bases left between them. As DNA, the CDR3 is TGTGCCAGCAGCGTGGGGGGTGGAACCGAGCAGTACTTC. This codes for CASSVGGGTEQYF.

The chain links TRBV4-2 to TRBJ1-2; D might be TRBD1 (5 bases). The germline gives CDR1 LGHNA, CDR2 YNFKEQ. The CDR3 covers 15 residues. V gave up 4 bases and J gave up 1 base, with 13 bases separating them. The CDR3 protein is CASSPGVLFNYGYTF. CDR3 in DNA: TGTGCCAGCAGCCCGGGGGTCCTCTTTAACTATGGCTACACCTTC.

This clonotype has a count of ten or more. The chain joins TRBV27 to TRBJ1-1; TRBD1 agrees at 7 bases. CDR1 MNHEY and CDR2 SMNVEV come from the germline V gene (reference sequence). The J segment lost 5 bases and the V segment lost 2 bases, leaving 2 bases of the junction unmatched. This CDR3 contains 13 residues. In DNA form, the CDR3 reads TGTGCCAGCAGTTTAAGGGGGCAGACTGAAGCTTTCTTT. The encoded protein is CASSLRGQTEAFF.

This clonotype was seen a few times. The chain couples TRBV6-2 or TRBV6-3 to TRBJ2-1; D unclear. CDR3 length: 15 residues. From germline, CDR1 is MNHEY and CDR2 SVGEGT. Trimming took off 8 bases at V and 0 bases at J, with 14 bases between the two ends. CDR3: CASAPPSFSYNEQFF. The CDR3 DNA sequence: TGTGCCAGCGCACCCCCTAGTTTCTCCTACAATGAGCAGTTCTTC.

This clonotype was recorded a few times. The chain carries TRBV27 and TRBJ1-4; D is unresolved. V dropped 7 bases and J dropped 7 bases, with 13 bases sitting between them. Looked up from germline, CDR1 is MNHEY and CDR2 is SMNVEV (reference sequence). The CDR3 loop spans 13 amino acids. The CDR3 here is CASKGDGREKLFF. CDR3 coding DNA: TGTGCCAGCAAAGGTGACGGGCGTGAAAAACTGTTTTTT.